Listed here are 9 T cell receptor beta chains from one sample, sequenced in a study of blood T cell repertoires in COVID-19. Measured with immunoSEQ multiplex PCR; TCRdb has only the in-frame clones, and not every one. The sample shows around 200,000 clones, 70% to 90% of them seen only once. The sample comprised PBMCs or T cells enriched from blood (not recorded which). These receptor sequences come from a woman aged 30 to 39 who had been exposed to COVID-19.

The chain recombines TRBV19 with TRBJ1-5, with TRBD1 matching over 9 bases. The J segment lost 2 bases and the V segment lost 5 bases, leaving 28 bases of the junction unmatched. The CDR3 loop spans 23 amino acids. From germline, CDR1 is LNHDA and CDR2 SQIVND (reference sequence). The CDR3 is CASSPPLNRAWGQGMAGNQPQHF. The CDR3 DNA sequence: TGTGCCAGTAGTCCCCCGTTAAACAGGGCTTGGGGACAGGGAATGGCGGGCAATCAGCCCCAGCATTTT.

The chain has TRBV30 and TRBJ2-1; 8 nucleotides agree with TRBD2. The CDR3 loop spans 15 amino acids. J gave up 5 bases and V 5 bases, and 11 bases lay outside the gene matches. Germline loops: CDR1 GTSNPN, CDR2 SVGIG (reference sequence). CDR3 in DNA: TGTGCCTGGCACCCCACTAGCGGACCGGACAATGAGCAGTTCTTC. It is translated as CAWHPTSGPDNEQFF.

This clone was detected once. The V and J genes are TRBV6-1 and TRBJ1-2; 7 nucleotides match TRBD1. Per germline, CDR1 MNHNS and CDR2 SASEGT. The CDR3 is made up of 16 amino acids. With V trimmed by 0 bases and J by 0 bases, 4 bases remained unmatched. The DNA for the CDR3 is TGTGCCAGCAGTGAAGCTTTTGGGACAGCTAACTATGGCTACACCTTC. It is translated as CASSEAFGTANYGYTF.

In its sample, this clone was seen once. V gene TRBV19 combines with J gene TRBJ1-1; D gene ambiguous. The germline V and J ends were trimmed by 2 bases and 11 bases, with 15 bases remaining between them. The length of the CDR3 is 13 residues. Germline loops: CDR1 LNHDA, CDR2 SQIVND (reference sequence). The DNA of the CDR3 is TGTGCCAGTAGTATAACTGGTACCCGGTCGGCTTTCTTT. Protein: CASSITGTRSAFF.

V and J are TRBV6-2 or TRBV6-3 and TRBJ1-5; TRBD1 agrees at 8 bases. The V and J ends lost 6 bases and 0 bases, in that order; junction bases with no gene match: 13. Germline CDR1 is MNHEY and CDR2 is SVGEGT. The CDR3 length is 18 residues. The CDR3 DNA reads TGTGCCAGCAGCCGCCATGGGACAGGCCGAAATAGCAATCAGCCCCAGCATTTT. It is translated as CASSRHGTGRNSNQPQHF.

This clone was recorded only once. The chain couples TRBV27 to TRBJ2-5; 7 nucleotides agree with TRBD2. V gave up 3 bases and J gave up 5 bases; unmatched junction bases: 6. This CDR3 region has 14 residues. Per the germline V gene, CDR1 is MNHEY and CDR2 is SMNVEV (reference sequence). The CDR3 sequence: CASSLWGGDETQYF. For the CDR3, the DNA is TGTGCCAGCAGTTTGTGGGGGGGTGATGAGACCCAGTACTTC.

This sequence joins TRBV27 and TRBJ1-6, with D perhaps TRBD1 (5 bases). This CDR3 is 14 amino acids long. The germline CDR1 and CDR2 sequences are MNHEY and SMNVEV (reference sequence). With 6 bases removed from V and 7 bases from J, the gap between germline ends came to 13 bases. The CDR3 protein is CASSLQGGNSPLHF. DNA of the CDR3: TGTGCCAGCAGCCTCCAGGGAGGAAATTCACCCCTCCACTTT.

The V call is TRBV19, the J call TRBJ2-7; TRBD2 aligns across 11 bases. The length of the CDR3 is 15 residues. Germline trimming cut 5 bases from V and 4 bases from J; bases unmatched to any gene: 7. Germline V gene sequence: CDR1 LNHDA, CDR2 SQIVND (reference sequence). The CDR3 DNA is TGTGCCAGTAGTTCACTAGCGGGGGAGAAATACGAGCAGTACTTC. This gives the protein CASSSLAGEKYEQYF.

This chain uses TRBV9 with TRBJ2-3; D might be TRBD2 (7 bases). Germline V gene lookup returns CDR1 SGDLS and CDR2 YYNGEE. This CDR3 comprises 15 residues. V shed 3 bases and J shed 3 bases, with 14 bases lying between them. This CDR3 reads CASSADGGPTDTQYF. The CDR3 nucleotides are TGTGCCAGCAGCGCCGACGGGGGGCCTACAGATACGCAGTATTTT.